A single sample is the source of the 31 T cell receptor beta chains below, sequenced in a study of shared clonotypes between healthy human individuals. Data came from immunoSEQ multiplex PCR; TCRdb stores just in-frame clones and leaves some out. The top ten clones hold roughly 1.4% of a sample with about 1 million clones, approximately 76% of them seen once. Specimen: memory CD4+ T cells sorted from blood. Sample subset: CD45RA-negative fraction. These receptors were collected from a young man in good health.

In nucleotides, the CDR3 is TGTGCCAGCAGTTTATTGGTGAACACTGAAGCTTTCTTT. Its protein product is CASSLLVNTEAFF. V and J are TRBV27 and TRBJ1-1; D remains unclear. The CDR3 consists of 13 residues. CDR1 MNHEY and CDR2 SMNVEV come from the germline V gene (reference sequence). Trimming left V 1 base short and J 0 bases short, with 3 bases between.

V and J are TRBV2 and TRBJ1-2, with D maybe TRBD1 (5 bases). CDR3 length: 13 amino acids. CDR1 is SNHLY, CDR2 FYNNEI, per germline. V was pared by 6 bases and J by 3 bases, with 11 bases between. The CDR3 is CASRVQGDYGYTF. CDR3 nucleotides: TGTGCCAGCAGGGTTCAGGGTGACTATGGCTACACCTTC.

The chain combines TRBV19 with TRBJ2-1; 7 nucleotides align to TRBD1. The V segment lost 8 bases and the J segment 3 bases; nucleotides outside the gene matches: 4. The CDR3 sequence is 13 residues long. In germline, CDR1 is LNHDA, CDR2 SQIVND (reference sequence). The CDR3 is CASGTEFYNEQFF. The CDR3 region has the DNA TGTGCCAGTGGGACAGAATTCTACAATGAGCAGTTCTTC.

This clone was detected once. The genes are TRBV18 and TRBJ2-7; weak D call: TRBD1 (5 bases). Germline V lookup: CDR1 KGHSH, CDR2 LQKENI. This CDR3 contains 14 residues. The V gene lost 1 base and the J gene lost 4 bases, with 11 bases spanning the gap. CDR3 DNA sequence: TGTGCCAGCTCACCACAGGGGATGGGGTACGAGCAGTACTTC. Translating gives CASSPQGMGYEQYF.

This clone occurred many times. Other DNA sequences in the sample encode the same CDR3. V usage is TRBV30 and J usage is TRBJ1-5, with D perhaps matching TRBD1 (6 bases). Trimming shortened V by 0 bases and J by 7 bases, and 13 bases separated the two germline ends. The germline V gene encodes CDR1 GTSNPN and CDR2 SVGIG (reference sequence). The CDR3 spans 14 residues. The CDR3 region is CAWSVRQGFQPQHF. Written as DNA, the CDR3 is TGTGCCTGGAGTGTTCGGCAGGGGTTCCAGCCCCAGCATTTT. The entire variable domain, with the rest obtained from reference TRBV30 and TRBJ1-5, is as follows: SQTIHQWPATLVQPVGSPLSLECTVEGTSNPNLYWYRQAAGRGLQLLFYSVGIGQISSEVPQNLSASRPQDRQFILSSKKLLLSDSGFYLCAWSVRQGFQPQHFGDGTRLSIL.

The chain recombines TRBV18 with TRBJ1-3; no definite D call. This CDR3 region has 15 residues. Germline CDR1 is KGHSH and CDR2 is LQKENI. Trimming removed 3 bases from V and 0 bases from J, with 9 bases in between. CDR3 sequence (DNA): TGTGCCAGCTCACCCAGTACAAGCTCTGGAAACACCATATATTTT. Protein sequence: CASSPSTSSGNTIYF.

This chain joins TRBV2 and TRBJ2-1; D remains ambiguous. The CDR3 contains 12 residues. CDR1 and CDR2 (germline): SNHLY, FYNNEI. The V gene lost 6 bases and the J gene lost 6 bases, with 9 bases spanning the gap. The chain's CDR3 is CASRDTGNEQFF. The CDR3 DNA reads TGTGCCAGCAGGGATACGGGCAATGAGCAGTTCTTC.

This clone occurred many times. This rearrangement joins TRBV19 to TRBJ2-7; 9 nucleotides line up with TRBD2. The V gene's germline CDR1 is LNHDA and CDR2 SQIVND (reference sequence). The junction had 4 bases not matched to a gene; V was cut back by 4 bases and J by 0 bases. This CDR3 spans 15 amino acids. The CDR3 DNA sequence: TGTGCCAGTAGTAGGACTAGCGAAAGCTCCTACGAGCAGTACTTC. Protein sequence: CASSRTSESSYEQYF.

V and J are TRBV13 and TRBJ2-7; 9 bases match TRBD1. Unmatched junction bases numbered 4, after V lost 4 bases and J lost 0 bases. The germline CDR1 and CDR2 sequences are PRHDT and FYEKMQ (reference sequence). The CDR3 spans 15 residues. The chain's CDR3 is CASSSGQGASYEQYF. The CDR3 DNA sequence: TGTGCCAGCAGCTCGGGACAGGGTGCCTCCTACGAGCAGTACTTC.

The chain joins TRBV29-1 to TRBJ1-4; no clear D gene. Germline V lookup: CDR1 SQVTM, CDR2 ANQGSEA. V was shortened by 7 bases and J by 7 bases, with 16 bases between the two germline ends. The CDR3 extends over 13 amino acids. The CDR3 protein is CSAAGAKSEKLFF. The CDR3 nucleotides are TGCAGCGCCGCGGGCGCAAAGAGTGAAAAACTGTTTTTT.

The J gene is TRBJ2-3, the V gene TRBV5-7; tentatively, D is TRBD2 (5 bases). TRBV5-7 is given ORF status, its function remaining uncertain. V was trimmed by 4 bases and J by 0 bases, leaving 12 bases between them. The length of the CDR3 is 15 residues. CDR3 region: CASSVLVASTDTQYF. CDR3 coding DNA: TGTGCCAGCAGCGTACTAGTCGCTAGCACAGATACGCAGTATTTT.

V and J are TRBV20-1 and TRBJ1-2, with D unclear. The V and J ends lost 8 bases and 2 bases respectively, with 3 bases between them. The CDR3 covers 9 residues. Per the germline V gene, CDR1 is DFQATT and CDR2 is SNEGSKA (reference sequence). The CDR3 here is CSSNYGYTF. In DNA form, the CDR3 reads TGCAGTTCCAACTATGGCTACACCTTC.

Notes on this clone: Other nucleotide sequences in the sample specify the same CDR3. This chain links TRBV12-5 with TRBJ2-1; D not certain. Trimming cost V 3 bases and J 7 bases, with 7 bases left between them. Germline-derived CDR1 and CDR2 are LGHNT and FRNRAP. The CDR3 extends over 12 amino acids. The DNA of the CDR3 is TGTGCTAGTGGTTTAGGGTTTAATGAGCAGTTCTTC. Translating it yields CASGLGFNEQFF.

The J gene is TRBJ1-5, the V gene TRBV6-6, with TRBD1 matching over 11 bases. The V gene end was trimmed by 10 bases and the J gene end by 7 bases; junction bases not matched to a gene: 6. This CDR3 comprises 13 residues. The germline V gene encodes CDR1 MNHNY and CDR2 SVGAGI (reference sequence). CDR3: CATRGQGVQPQHF. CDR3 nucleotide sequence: TGTGCCACTAGGGGACAGGGGGTCCAGCCCCAGCATTTT.

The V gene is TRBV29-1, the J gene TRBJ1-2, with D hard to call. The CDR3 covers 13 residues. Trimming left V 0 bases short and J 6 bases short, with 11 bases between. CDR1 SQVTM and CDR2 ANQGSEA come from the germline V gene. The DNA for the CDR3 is TGCAGCGTTGAAGATCCGGTAAAGAATGGCTACACCTTC. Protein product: CSVEDPVKNGYTF.

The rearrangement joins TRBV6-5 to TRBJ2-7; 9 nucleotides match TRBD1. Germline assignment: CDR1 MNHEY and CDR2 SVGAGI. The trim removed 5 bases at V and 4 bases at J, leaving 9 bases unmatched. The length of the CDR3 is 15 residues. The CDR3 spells CASSLSGTGRYEQYF. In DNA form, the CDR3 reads TGTGCCAGCAGTCTATCCGGGACAGGGCGGTACGAGCAGTACTTC.

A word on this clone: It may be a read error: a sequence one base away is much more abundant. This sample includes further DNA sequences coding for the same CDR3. The CDR3 coding sequence is TGTGCCAGCAGCTTGGCCGGAAACACCATATATTTT. Residues: CASSLAGNTIYF. This chain connects TRBV5-6 to TRBJ1-3; D gene uncertain. CDR1 is SGHDT, CDR2 YYEEEE, per germline. With 0 bases removed from V and 4 bases from J, the gap between germline ends came to 2 bases. The CDR3 is 12 amino acids.

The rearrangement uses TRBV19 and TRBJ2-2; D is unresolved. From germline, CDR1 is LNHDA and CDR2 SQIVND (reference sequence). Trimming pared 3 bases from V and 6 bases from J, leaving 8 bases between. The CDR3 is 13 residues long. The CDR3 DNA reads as TGTGCCAGTAGTATTGGGGTGTCCGGGGAGCTGTTTTTT. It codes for CASSIGVSGELFF.

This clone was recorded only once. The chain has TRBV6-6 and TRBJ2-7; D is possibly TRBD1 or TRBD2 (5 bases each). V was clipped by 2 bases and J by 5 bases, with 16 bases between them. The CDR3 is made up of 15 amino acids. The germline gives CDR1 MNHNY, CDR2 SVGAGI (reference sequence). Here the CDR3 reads CASSYEGQGYHEQYF. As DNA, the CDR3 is TGTGCCAGCAGTTACGAGGGGCAGGGCTACCACGAGCAGTACTTC.

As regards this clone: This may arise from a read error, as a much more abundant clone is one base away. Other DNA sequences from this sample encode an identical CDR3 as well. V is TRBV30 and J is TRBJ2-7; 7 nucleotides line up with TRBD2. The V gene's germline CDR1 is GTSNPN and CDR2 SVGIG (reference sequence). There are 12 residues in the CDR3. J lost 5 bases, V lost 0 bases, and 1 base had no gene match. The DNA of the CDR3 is TGTGCCTGGAGTGTACGGGGGGACGAGCAGTACTTC. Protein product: CAWSVRGDEQYF.

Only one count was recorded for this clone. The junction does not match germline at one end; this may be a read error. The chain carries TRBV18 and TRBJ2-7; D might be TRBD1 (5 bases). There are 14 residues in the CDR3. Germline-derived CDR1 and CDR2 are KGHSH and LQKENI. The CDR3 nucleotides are TGTGCCAGCTCACCTCTAGGACAAGGAACTTTCAGTGACTTC. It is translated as CASSPLGQGTFSDF. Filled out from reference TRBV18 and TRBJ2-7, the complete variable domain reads NAGVMQNPRHLVRRRGQEARLRCSPMKGHSHVYWYRQLPEEGLKFMVYLQKENIIDESGMPKERFSAEFPKEGPSILRIQQVVRGDSAAYFCASSPLGQGTFSDFGPGTRLTVT.

Here the CDR3 DNA reads TGTGCCAGCTCATCGGGGGCCGGGGGGACCACTGAAGCTTTCTTT. This encodes CASSSGAGGTTEAFF. The chain recombines TRBV18 with TRBJ1-1, with D perhaps matching TRBD1 (6 bases). This CDR3 has 15 residues. Trimming took off 5 bases at V and 4 bases at J, with 17 bases between the two ends. CDR1 is KGHSH, CDR2 LQKENI, per germline.

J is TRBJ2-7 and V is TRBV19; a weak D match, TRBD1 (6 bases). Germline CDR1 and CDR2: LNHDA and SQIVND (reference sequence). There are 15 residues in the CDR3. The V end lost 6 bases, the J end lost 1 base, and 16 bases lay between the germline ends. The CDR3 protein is CASRRSAGASYEQYF. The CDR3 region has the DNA TGTGCCAGTAGACGCTCGGCAGGGGCGTCCTACGAGCAGTACTTC.

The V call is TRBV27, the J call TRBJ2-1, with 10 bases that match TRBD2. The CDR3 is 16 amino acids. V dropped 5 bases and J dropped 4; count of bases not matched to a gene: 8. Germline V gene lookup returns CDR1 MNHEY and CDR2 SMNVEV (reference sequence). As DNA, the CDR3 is TGTGCCAGCAGTCCATCAGCGGGAGGGCGATACAATGAGCAGTTCTTC. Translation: CASSPSAGGRYNEQFF.

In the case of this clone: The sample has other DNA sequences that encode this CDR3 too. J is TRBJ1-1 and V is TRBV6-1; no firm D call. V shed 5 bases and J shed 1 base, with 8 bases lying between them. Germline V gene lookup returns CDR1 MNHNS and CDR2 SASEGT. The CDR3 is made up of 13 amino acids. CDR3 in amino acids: CASSRTGNTEAFF. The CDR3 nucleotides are TGTGCCAGCAGTAGGACTGGGAACACTGAAGCTTTCTTT.

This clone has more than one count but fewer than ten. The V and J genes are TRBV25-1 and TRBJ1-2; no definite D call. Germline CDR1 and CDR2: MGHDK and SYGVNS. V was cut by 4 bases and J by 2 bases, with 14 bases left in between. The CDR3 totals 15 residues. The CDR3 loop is CASSADKKTNYGYTF. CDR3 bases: TGTGCCAGCAGTGCCGACAAGAAGACGAACTATGGCTACACCTTC.

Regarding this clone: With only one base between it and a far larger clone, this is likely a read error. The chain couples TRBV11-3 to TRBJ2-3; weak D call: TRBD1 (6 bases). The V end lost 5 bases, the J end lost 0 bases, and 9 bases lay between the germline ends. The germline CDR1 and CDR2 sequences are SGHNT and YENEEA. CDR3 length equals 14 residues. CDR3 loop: CASSPGQSTDTQYF. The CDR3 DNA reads TGTGCCAGCAGCCCAGGACAGAGCACAGATACGCAGTATTTT.

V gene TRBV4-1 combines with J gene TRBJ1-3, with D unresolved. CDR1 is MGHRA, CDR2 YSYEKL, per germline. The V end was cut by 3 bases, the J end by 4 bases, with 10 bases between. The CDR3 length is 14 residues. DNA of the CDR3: TGCGCCAGCAGCCAGGCTCGGGTAGGAAACACCATATATTTT. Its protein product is CASSQARVGNTIYF.

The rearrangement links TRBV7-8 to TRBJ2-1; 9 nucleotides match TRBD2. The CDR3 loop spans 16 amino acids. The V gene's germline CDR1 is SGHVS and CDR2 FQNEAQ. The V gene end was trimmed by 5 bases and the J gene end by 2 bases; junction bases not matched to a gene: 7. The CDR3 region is CASSPSGVVTYNEQFF. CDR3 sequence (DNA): TGTGCCAGCAGCCCTAGCGGGGTCGTAACCTACAATGAGCAGTTCTTC.

The CDR3 DNA sequence: TGTGCCAGCAGTGGGGCAGTTACAGCTTTCTTT. This encodes CASSGAVTAFF. The chain carries TRBV2 and TRBJ1-1; D unresolved. The V end was cut by 4 bases, the J end by 10 bases, with 10 bases between. The CDR3 has 11 residues. CDR1 and CDR2 (germline): SNHLY, FYNNEI. The full variable domain, in which reference TRBV2 and TRBJ1-1 provide the parts outside the CDR3, is EPEVTQTPSHQVTQMGQEVILRCVPISNHLYFYWYRQILGQKVEFLVSFYNNEISEKSEIFDDQFSVERPDGSNFTLKIRSTKLEDSAMYFCASSGAVTAFFGQGTRLTVV.

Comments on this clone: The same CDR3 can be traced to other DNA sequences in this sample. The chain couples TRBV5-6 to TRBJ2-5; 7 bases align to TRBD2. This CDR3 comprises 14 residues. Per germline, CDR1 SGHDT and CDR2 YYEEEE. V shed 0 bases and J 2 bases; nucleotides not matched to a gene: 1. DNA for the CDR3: TGTGCCAGCAGCTTGGCGGGAGGACAAGAGACCCAGTACTTC. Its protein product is CASSLAGGQETQYF.